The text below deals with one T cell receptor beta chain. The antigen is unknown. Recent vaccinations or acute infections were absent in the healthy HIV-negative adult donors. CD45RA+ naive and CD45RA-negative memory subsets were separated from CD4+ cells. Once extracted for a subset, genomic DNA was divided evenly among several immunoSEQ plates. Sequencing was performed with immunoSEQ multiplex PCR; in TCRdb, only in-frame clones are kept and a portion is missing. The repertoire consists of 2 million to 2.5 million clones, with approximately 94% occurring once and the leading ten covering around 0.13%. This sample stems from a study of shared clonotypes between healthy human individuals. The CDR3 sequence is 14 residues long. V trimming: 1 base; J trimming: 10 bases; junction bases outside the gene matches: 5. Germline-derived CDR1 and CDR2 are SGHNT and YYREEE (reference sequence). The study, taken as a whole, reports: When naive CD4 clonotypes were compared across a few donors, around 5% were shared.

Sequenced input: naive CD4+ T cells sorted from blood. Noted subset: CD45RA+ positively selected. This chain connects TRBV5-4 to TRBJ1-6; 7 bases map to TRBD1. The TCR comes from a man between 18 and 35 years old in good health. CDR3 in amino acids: CASSLRTGESPLHF. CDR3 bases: TGTGCCAGCAGCTTGAGGACAGGCGAATCACCCCTCCACTTT.